This T cell receptor beta chain was identified during a study of shared clonotypes between healthy human individuals. Study-wide context: The composition of the donors was a couple of women and a few men aged 18 to 49. Regarding the study as a whole: Since donors were few, the genetic and exposure-history diversity represented was limited.

With respect to this clone: The antigen remains unidentified.

The CDR3 consists of 14 residues. The V end lost 2 bases, the J end lost 6 bases, and 11 bases lay between the germline ends. The germline V gene encodes CDR1 MNHEY and CDR2 SMNVEV (reference sequence). Running of the assay took place at deep level. Sequencing used immunoSEQ multiplex PCR; TCRdb keeps in-frame clones, though not all of them. The sample shows some 1.5 million clones, roughly 97% of them seen only once. J is TRBJ2-1 and V is TRBV27, with a weak D call TRBD1 (5 bases). The sequenced sample consisted of naive CD4+ T cells sorted from blood. Stated subset: CD45RA+ positively selected. This TCR was sampled from a young man in good health. The CDR3, as DNA: TGTGCCAGCAGTTTAGCGTCAGGGTTCAATGAGCAGTTCTTC. Its protein product is CASSLASGFNEQFF.